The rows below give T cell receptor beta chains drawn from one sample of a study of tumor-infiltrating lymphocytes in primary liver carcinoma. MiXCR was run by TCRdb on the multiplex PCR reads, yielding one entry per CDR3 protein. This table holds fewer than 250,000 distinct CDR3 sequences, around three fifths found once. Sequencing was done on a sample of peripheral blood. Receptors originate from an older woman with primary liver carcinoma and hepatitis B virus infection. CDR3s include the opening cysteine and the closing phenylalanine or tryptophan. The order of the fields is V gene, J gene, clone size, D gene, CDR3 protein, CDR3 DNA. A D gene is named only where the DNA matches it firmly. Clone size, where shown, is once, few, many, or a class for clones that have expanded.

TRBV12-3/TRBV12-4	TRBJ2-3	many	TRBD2	CASSPRALAGGIDTQYF	TGTGCCAGCAGTCCGAGGGCCCTAGCGGGAGGAATAGATACGCAGTATTTT
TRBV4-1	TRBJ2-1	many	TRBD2	CASSQGGGLATYNEQFF	TGCGCCAGCAGCCAAGGAGGTGGACTAGCGACTTACAATGAGCAGTTCTTC
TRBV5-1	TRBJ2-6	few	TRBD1	CASSTGQGFGANVLTF	TGCGCCAGCAGCACGGGACAGGGCTTTGGGGCCAACGTCCTGACTTTC
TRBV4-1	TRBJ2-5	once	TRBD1	CASSQVHRGSQDTQYF	TGCGCCAGCAGCCAAGTACACAGGGGAAGTCAAGATACGCAGTACTTC
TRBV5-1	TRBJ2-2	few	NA	CASRVGMTGELFF	TGCGCCAGCAGGGTGGGGATGACCGGGGAGCTGTTTTTT
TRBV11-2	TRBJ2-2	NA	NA	CASSTLRPGQEGGELFF	TGTGCCAGCAGCACACTCCGTCCGGGACAGGAGGGGGGGGAGCTGTTTTTC
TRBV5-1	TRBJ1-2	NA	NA	CASSFLGAKALKSNGYTF	TGCGCCAGCAGCTTCCTTGGGGCGAAGGCCCTAAAAAGCAACGGCTACACCTTC
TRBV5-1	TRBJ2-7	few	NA	CASSAIPMSYEQYF	TGCGCCAGCAGCGCTATCCCCATGAGCTACGAGCAGTACTTC
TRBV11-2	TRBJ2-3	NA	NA	CASSLIASSTDTQYF	TGTGCCAGCAGCTTAATCGCATCTAGCACAGATACACAGTATTTT
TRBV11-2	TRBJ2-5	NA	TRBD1	CASSFTTTGTAQETQYF	TGTGCCAGCAGCTTCACCACCACGGGGACAGCCCAAGAGACCCAGTACTTC
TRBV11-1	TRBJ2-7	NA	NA	CVSSHTERAGGEQYF	TGTGTCAGCAGCCATACCGAGCGGGCGGGCGGCGAGCAGTACTTC
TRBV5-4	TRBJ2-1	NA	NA	CASSLVARYLNEQFF	TGTGCCAGCAGTTTGGTGGCGAGATATCTCAATGAGCAGTTCTTC
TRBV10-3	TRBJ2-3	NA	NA	CAISVRRGTDTQYF	TGTGCCATCAGTGTGAGGAGAGGCACGGATACGCAGTATTTT
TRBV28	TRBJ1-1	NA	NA	CASIEWASTEAFF	TGTGCCAGCATCGAATGGGCTTCCACTGAAGCTTTCTTT
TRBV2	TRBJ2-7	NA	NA	CASSGTGSSYEQYF	TGTGCCAGCAGTGGGACGGGGAGCTCCTACGAGCAGTACTTC
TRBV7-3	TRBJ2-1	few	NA	CASSLSPGSGNEQFF	TGTGCCAGCAGCTTATCCCCCGGGAGCGGGAATGAGCAGTTCTTC
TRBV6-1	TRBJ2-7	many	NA	CASSAMSYEQYF	TGTGCCAGCAGTGCAATGTCCTACGAGCAGTACTTC
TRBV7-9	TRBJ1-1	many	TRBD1	CASSLVGRGDREAFF	TGTGCCAGCAGCTTAGTCGGTAGGGGGGACAGAGAAGCTTTCTTT
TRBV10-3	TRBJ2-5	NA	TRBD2	CAVRSSGSQETQYF	TGTGCAGTCAGATCTAGCGGGAGTCAAGAGACCCAGTACTTC
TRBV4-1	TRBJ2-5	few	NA	CASSQGDSWAGETQYF	TGCGCCAGCAGCCAGGGAGACAGTTGGGCAGGGGAGACCCAGTACTTC
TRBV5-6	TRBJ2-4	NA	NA	CASSLRDSNIQYF	TGTGCCAGCAGCTTGAGGGACTCAAACATTCAGTACTTC
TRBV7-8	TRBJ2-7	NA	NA	CASSLSTSRGSGGDELYF	TGTGCCAGCAGCTTAAGCACCTCCCGGGGTTCCGGTGGTGACGAGCTGTACTTC
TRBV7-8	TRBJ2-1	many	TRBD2	CASSLELAGSWDEQFF	TGTGCCAGCAGCTTAGAACTAGCGGGATCCTGGGATGAGCAGTTCTTC
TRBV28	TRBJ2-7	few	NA	CASKSFGSSYEQYF	TGTGCCAGCAAAAGCTTTGGGAGTTCCTACGAGCAGTACTTC
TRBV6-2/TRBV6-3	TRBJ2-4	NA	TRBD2	CASTNSGSGNIQYF	TGTGCCAGCACTAACAGTGGTAGCGGGAACATTCAGTACTTC
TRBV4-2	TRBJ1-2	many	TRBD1	CASGEQGASNYGYTF	TGTGCCAGCGGCGAACAGGGGGCTTCTAACTATGGCTACACCTTC
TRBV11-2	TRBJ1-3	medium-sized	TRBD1	CASSYDREPGNTIYF	TGTGCCAGCAGTTACGACAGGGAACCTGGAAACACCATATATTTT
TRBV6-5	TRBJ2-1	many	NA	CASRTTGMGEQFF	TGTGCCAGCAGAACCACAGGGATGGGCGAGCAGTTCTTC
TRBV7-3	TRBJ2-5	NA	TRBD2	CASSLSGGTLAGDQETQYF	TGTGCCAGCAGCTTATCGGGGGGAACACTAGCGGGAGATCAAGAGACCCAGTACTTC
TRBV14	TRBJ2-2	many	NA	CASSYSPWAQNTGELFF	TGTGCCAGCAGTTATAGTCCGTGGGCCCAGAACACCGGGGAGCTGTTTTTT
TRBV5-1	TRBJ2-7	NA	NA	CTTRAEPGLAYEQYF	TGCACCACGAGGGCGGAACCGGGACTCGCTTACGAGCAGTACTTC
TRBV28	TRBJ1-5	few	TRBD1	CASSSTTGYQPQHF	TGTGCCAGCAGTTCAACGACAGGGTACCAGCCCCAGCATTTT
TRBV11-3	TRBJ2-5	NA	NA	CASSLDCVGHETHYF	TGTGCCAGCAGCTTAGATTGCGTCGGACATGAGACCCACTACTTC
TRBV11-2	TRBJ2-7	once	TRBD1	CTSSLGQIYKQYF	TGTACCAGCAGCTTGGGACAGATCTACAAGCAGTACTTC
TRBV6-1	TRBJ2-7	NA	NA	CASSNSAPVLAYEQYF	TGTGCCAGCAGTAATTCAGCGCCGGTACTAGCATACGAGCAGTACTTC
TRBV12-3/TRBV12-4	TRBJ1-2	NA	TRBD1	CANSPWDSDHYGYAF	TGTGCCAACAGTCCCTGGGACAGTGACCACTATGGCTACGCCTTC
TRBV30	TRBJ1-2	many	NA	CAWKKTNNYGYTF	TGTGCCTGGAAGAAGACCAATAACTATGGCTACACCTTC
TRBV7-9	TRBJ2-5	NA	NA	CASSLDRLEETQYF	TGTGCCAGCAGCTTAGATCGGCTTGAAGAGACCCAGTACTTC
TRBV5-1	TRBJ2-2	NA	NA	CASSSLLQGTGDTGELLF	TGCGCCAGCAGCTCCCTTTTACAGGGGACTGGGGACACCGGGGAGCTGTTATTT
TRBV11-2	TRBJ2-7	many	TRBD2	CASSLVLSGYSYEQYF	TGTGCCAGCAGCTTAGTTCTTAGCGGGTACTCCTACGAGCAGTACTTC